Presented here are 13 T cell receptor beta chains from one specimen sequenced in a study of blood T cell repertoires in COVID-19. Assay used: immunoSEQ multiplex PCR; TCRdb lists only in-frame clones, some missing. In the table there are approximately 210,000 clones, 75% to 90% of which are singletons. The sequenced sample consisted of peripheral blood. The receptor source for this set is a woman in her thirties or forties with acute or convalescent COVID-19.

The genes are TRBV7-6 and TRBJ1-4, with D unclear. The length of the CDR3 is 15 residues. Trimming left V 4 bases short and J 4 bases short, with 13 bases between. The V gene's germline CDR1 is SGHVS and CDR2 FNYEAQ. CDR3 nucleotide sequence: TGTGCCAGCAGCTCTGGCGGCGGGGTTAATGAAAAACTGTTTTTT. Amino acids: CASSSGGGVNEKLFF.

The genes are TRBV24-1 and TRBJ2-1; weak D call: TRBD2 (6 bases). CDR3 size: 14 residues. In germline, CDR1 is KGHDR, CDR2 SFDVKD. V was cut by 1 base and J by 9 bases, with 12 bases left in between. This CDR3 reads CATSDFGGNGEQFF. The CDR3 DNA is TGTGCCACCAGTGATTTTGGCGGGAACGGTGAGCAGTTCTTC.

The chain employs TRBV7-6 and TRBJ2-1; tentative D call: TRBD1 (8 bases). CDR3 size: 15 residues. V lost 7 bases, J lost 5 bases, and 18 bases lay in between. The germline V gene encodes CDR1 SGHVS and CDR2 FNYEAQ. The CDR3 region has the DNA TGTGCCAGCACCTCTGAACAGGGGGGGAACAATGAGCAGTTCTTC. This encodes CASTSEQGGNNEQFF.

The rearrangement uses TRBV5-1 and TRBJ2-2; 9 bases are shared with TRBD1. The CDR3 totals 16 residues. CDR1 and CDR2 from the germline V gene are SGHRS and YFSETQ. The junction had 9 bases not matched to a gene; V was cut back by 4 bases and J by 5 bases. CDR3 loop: CASSPPGQGFTGELFF. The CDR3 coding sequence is TGCGCCAGCAGCCCCCCGGGACAGGGATTTACCGGGGAGCTGTTTTTT.

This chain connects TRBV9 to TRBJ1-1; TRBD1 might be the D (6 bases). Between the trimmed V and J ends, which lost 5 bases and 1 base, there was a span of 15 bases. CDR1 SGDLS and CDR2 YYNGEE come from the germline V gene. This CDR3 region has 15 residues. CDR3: CASRPTTGSNTEAFF. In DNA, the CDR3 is TGTGCCAGCAGGCCAACGACAGGTTCGAACACTGAAGCTTTCTTT.

The CDR3 DNA reads as TGTGCCAGCAGTGACGACAGGGAGAATGGCTACACCTTC. Translation: CASSDDRENGYTF. The chain is built from TRBV2 and TRBJ1-2, with TRBD1 identical over 7 bases. Per germline, CDR1 SNHLY and CDR2 FYNNEI. The V segment lost 3 bases and the J segment 6 bases; nucleotides outside the gene matches: 4. The CDR3 covers 13 residues.

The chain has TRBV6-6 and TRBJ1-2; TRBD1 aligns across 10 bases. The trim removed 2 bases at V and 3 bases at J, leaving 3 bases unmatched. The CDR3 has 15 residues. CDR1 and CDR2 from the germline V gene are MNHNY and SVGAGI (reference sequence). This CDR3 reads CASSYQGTGDYGYTF. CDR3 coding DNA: TGTGCCAGCAGTTACCAAGGGACAGGGGACTATGGCTACACCTTC.

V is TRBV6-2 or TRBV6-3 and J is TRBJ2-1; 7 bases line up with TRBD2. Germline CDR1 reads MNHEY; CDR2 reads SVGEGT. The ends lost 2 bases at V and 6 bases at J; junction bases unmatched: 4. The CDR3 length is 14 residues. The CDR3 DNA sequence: TGTGCCAGCAGTTACCCGGCGGGGGTCAATGAGCAGTTCTTC. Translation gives CASSYPAGVNEQFF.

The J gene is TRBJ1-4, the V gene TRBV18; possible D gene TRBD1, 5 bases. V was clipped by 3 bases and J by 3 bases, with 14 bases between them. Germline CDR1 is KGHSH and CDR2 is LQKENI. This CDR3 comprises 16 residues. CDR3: CASSPTGFRANEKLFF. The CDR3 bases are TGTGCCAGCTCACCCACAGGATTTCGGGCTAATGAAAAACTGTTTTTT.

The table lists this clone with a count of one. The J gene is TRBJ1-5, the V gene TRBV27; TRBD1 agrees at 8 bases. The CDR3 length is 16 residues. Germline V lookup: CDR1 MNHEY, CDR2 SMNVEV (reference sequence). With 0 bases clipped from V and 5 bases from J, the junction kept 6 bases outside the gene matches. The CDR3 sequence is CASSLSQGAIHQPQHF. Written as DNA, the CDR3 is TGTGCCAGCAGTTTATCGCAGGGGGCGATTCATCAGCCCCAGCATTTT.

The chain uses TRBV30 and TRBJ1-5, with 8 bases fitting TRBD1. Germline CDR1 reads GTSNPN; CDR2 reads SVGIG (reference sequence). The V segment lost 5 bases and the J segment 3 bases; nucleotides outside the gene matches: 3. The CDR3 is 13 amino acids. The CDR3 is CAWDRGYNQPQHF. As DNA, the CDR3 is TGTGCCTGGGACAGGGGATACAATCAGCCCCAGCATTTT.

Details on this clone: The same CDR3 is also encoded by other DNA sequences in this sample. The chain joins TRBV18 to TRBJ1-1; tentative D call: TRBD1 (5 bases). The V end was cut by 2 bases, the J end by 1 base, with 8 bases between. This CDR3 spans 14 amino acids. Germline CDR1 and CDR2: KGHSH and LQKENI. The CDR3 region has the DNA TGTGCCAGCTCACCAGGGGGGGGGAACACTGAAGCTTTCTTT. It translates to CASSPGGGNTEAFF.

The CDR3 loop reads CATAHNLLTGGAETQYF. CDR3 in DNA: TGTGCCACCGCACACAACTTATTGACAGGGGGCGCGGAGACCCAGTACTTC. The chain links TRBV19 to TRBJ2-5, with 10 bases fitting TRBD1. The CDR3 covers 17 residues. The germline V gene encodes CDR1 LNHDA and CDR2 SQIVND (reference sequence). After removal of 10 bases from V and 5 bases from J, the junction contained 19 bases not matched to a gene.